The 22 T cell receptor beta chains listed next were all sequenced from one sample in a study of T cells after posttransplantation cyclophosphamide. Sequencing was performed with immunoSEQ multiplex PCR; in TCRdb, only in-frame clones are kept and a portion is missing. This table has fewer than 8,000 clones, around 92% appearing once. The sequenced sample consisted of CD4+ T cells sorted from blood. The receptors derive from a woman aged 50 to 60 in good health and a related stem cell transplant donor.

This sequence joins TRBV5-6 and TRBJ2-5, with a weak D call TRBD1 (6 bases). Trimming took off 4 bases at V and 4 bases at J, with 17 bases between the two ends. This CDR3 spans 15 amino acids. The germline CDR1 and CDR2 sequences are SGHDT and YYEEEE. CDR3 sequence: CASSEPHRGGETQYF. DNA of the CDR3: TGTGCCAGCAGCGAACCGCACCGAGGGGGAGAGACCCAGTACTTC.

This chain connects TRBV18 to TRBJ2-1; tentatively, D is TRBD1 (6 bases). Trimming stripped 0 bases from V and 3 bases from J, with 12 bases between. The CDR3 is made up of 16 amino acids. Germline V gives CDR1 KGHSH, CDR2 LQKENI. The CDR3 protein is CASSPPMAGVYNEQFF. CDR3 bases: TGTGCCAGCTCACCACCGATGGCAGGGGTCTACAATGAGCAGTTCTTC.

This clone came up once. The CDR3 is CASGGIGTEAFF. For the CDR3, the DNA is TGTGCCAGTGGAGGGATTGGCACTGAAGCTTTCTTT. The rearrangement joins TRBV19 to TRBJ1-1; D ambiguous. Germline lookup yields CDR1 LNHDA and CDR2 SQIVND (reference sequence). The CDR3 runs to 12 residues. V was cut by 8 bases and J by 4 bases, with 11 bases left in between.

CDR3 sequence (DNA): TGTGCCAGCAGCTTCCGCCTTGTAACAGGCCAAACTAATGAAAAACTGTTTTTT. It specifies CASSFRLVTGQTNEKLFF. This chain uses TRBV5-5 with TRBJ1-4; tentatively, D is TRBD1 (5 bases). Trimming removed 2 bases at V and 1 base at J, with 18 bases between. The CDR3 runs 18 residues. Germline V CDR1 and CDR2: SGHKS, YYEKEE (reference sequence).

This chain joins TRBV29-1 and TRBJ2-7; 10 bases are a match to TRBD1. J was trimmed by 5 bases and V by 7 bases; bases with no gene match: 8. Per the germline V gene, CDR1 is SQVTM and CDR2 is ANQGSEA. The CDR3 covers 13 residues. The CDR3 loop reads CSASDRGSHEQYF. CDR3 DNA sequence: TGCAGCGCCTCGGACAGGGGGAGCCACGAGCAGTACTTC.

The J gene is TRBJ2-7, the V gene TRBV28, with D possibly TRBD1 on 5 matching bases. CDR3 length: 14 amino acids. Germline V gene sequence: CDR1 MDHEN, CDR2 SYDVKM. The V end was cut by 7 bases, the J end by 5 bases, with 18 bases between. The CDR3 loop is CASTKLQVKNEQYF. The CDR3 DNA sequence: TGTGCCAGCACAAAGTTACAGGTGAAGAACGAGCAGTACTTC. The full variable domain, completed using reference TRBV28 and TRBJ2-7, is DVKVTQSSRYLVKRTGEKVFLECVQDMDHENMFWYRQDPGLGLRLIYFSYDVKMKEKGDIPEGYSVSREKKERFSLILESASTNQTSMYLCASTKLQVKNEQYFGPGTRLTVT.

The chain combines TRBV5-6 with TRBJ2-5; no firm D call. TRBJ2-7 explains the end of the DNA better; the J call may be wrong. The CDR3 covers 11 residues. Germline CDR1 is SGHDT and CDR2 is YYEEEE. The CDR3 loop is CASSLGGEQYF. The DNA for the CDR3 is TGTGCCAGCAGCTTGGGAGGCGAGCAGTACTTC.

The table lists this clone with a few counts. The gene calls are TRBV7-8 and TRBJ2-7, with 7 bases identical to TRBD2. V shed 4 bases and J 1 base; nucleotides not matched to a gene: 4. The CDR3 totals 14 residues. Germline values: CDR1 SGHVS, CDR2 FQNEAQ. The CDR3 sequence is CASSSTSPSYEQYF. CDR3 in DNA: TGTGCCAGCAGCTCGACTAGCCCATCCTACGAGCAGTACTTC.

The V and J genes are TRBV13 and TRBJ2-1, with TRBD2 matching 7 bases. CDR1 and CDR2 (germline): PRHDT, FYEKMQ (reference sequence). The CDR3 consists of 15 residues. After removal of 5 bases from V and 10 bases from J, the junction contained 14 bases not matched to a gene. CDR3 residues: CASSPMAGVKGEQFF. In DNA, the CDR3 is TGTGCCAGCAGCCCAATGGCGGGGGTTAAAGGCGAGCAGTTCTTC. The full variable domain, its missing parts supplied by reference TRBV13 and TRBJ2-1, is AAGVIQSPRHLIKEKRETATLKCYPIPRHDTVYWYQQGPGQDPQFLISFYEKMQSDKGSIPDRFSAQQFSDYHSELNMSSLELGDSALYFCASSPMAGVKGEQFFGPGTRLTVL.

The rearrangement joins TRBV19 to TRBJ1-6, with 7 positions matching TRBD1. Germline loops: CDR1 LNHDA, CDR2 SQIVND (reference sequence). V shed 5 bases and J 7 bases; nucleotides not matched to a gene: 8. The CDR3 runs 15 residues. CDR3 DNA sequence: TGTGCCAGTAGTGCCCCACAGGGGCGGAATTCACCCCTCCACTTT. This encodes CASSAPQGRNSPLHF.

For the CDR3, the DNA is TGTGCCAGCAGAGAGGTAGGGCCGAGGGATTCACCCCTCCACTTT. It yields the protein CASREVGPRDSPLHF. This chain links TRBV9 with TRBJ1-6, with unresolved D. Trimming removed 5 bases at V and 8 bases at J, with 17 bases between. The CDR3 extends over 15 amino acids. Germline V gene sequence: CDR1 SGDLS, CDR2 YYNGEE.

A remark on this clone: Other DNA sequences from this sample encode an identical CDR3 as well. The chain is built from TRBV19 and TRBJ1-1; maybe TRBD1 (5 bases). CDR3 length: 13 residues. Germline V gene data show CDR1 as LNHDA and CDR2 as SQIVND (reference sequence). Deletions cut 6 bases from V and 1 base from J, with 9 bases between. The CDR3 DNA follows: TGTGCCAGTAGGGACAATGAGAACACTGAAGCTTTCTTT. This sequence encodes CASRDNENTEAFF. Together with reference TRBV19 and TRBJ1-1, the CDR3 gives the full variable domain: DGGITQSPKYLFRKEGQNVTLSCEQNLNHDAMYWYRQDPGQGLRLIYYSQIVNDFQKGDIAEGYSVSREKKESFPLTVTSAQKNPTAFYLCASRDNENTEAFFGQGTRLTVV.

The chain uses TRBV27 and TRBJ2-7; TRBD1 agrees at 10 bases. V shed 8 bases and J 5 bases; nucleotides not matched to a gene: 9. The CDR3 has 14 amino acids. CDR1 MNHEY and CDR2 SMNVEV come from the germline V gene (reference sequence). CDR3 in amino acids: CASRTGGGFDEQYF. In nucleotides, the CDR3 is TGTGCCAGCCGGACAGGGGGGGGGTTCGACGAGCAGTACTTC.

The chain has TRBV10-1 and TRBJ2-1, with TRBD1 as a possible D gene (6 bases). Between the trimmed V and J ends, which lost 3 bases and 2 bases, there was a span of 8 bases. The CDR3 consists of 14 residues. Germline V CDR1 and CDR2: WNHNN, SYGVQD (reference sequence). CDR3 bases: TGCGCCAGCAGTGACCCAGGGGCCTACAATGAGCAGTTCTTC. Protein product: CASSDPGAYNEQFF.

The chain recombines TRBV9 with TRBJ2-1, with TRBD2 identical over 8 bases. The CDR3 covers 17 residues. Germline loops: CDR1 SGDLS, CDR2 YYNGEE. Trimming took 4 bases from V and 3 from J; bases not matched to a gene: 12. CDR3 sequence reads: CASSRRGGSGNYNEQFF. The CDR3 DNA sequence: TGTGCCAGCAGCCGCCGAGGAGGTAGCGGGAACTACAATGAGCAGTTCTTC.

The chain is built from TRBV5-1 and TRBJ2-3; D uncertain. Germline-derived CDR1 and CDR2 are SGHRS and YFSETQ. The CDR3 spans 14 residues. The V end was cut by 3 bases, the J end by 0 bases, with 8 bases between. CDR3 coding DNA: TGCGCCAGCAGCTCCCCCCCAAGCACAGATACGCAGTATTTT. Protein sequence: CASSSPPSTDTQYF.

The DNA for the CDR3 is TGTGCCAGCAGCTTGGACAGGAGCTCCTACGAGCAGTACTTC. Translating gives CASSLDRSSYEQYF. The V and J genes are TRBV13 and TRBJ2-7; 7 bases align to TRBD1. Germline V gene data show CDR1 as PRHDT and CDR2 as FYEKMQ (reference sequence). CDR3 length: 14 residues. The trim removed 3 bases at V and 0 bases at J, leaving 2 bases unmatched. The full variable domain, with the rest looked up from reference TRBV13 and TRBJ2-7, is AAGVIQSPRHLIKEKRETATLKCYPIPRHDTVYWYQQGPGQDPQFLISFYEKMQSDKGSIPDRFSAQQFSDYHSELNMSSLELGDSALYFCASSLDRSSYEQYFGPGTRLTVT.

The chain combines TRBV2 with TRBJ2-5; 7 positions match TRBD1. Germline CDR1 reads SNHLY; CDR2 reads FYNNEI. This CDR3 has 13 residues. V dropped 11 bases and J dropped 1; count of bases not matched to a gene: 7. Here the CDR3 DNA reads TGTGCCGCGGACAGGTCCTTCCAAGAGACCCAGTACTTC. Encoded protein: CAADRSFQETQYF.

The chain joins TRBV7-2 to TRBJ2-7; D unclear. The CDR3 totals 14 residues. Per germline, CDR1 SGHTA and CDR2 FQGNSA. V lost 1 base, J lost 5 bases, and 12 bases lay in between. CDR3 DNA: TGTGCCAGCAGCTTAGAGCAGGCAGTGAACGAGCAGTACTTC. As protein: CASSLEQAVNEQYF.

The DNA of the CDR3 is TGCGCCAGCAGTGAATCAGGGGAAGGCAATCAGCCCCAGCATTTT. Translating it yields CASSESGEGNQPQHF. The chain recombines TRBV10-1 with TRBJ1-5; D possibly corresponds to TRBD1 (6 bases). CDR3 size: 15 residues. Germline V gene lookup returns CDR1 WNHNN and CDR2 SYGVQD (reference sequence). V was shortened by 3 bases and J by 2 bases, with 11 bases between the two germline ends.

The chain is built from TRBV28 and TRBJ2-2, with 9 bases fitting TRBD1. The junction had 5 bases not matched to a gene; V was cut back by 7 bases and J by 5 bases. CDR3 length: 14 residues. CDR1 MDHEN and CDR2 SYDVKM come from the germline V gene. The CDR3 sequence: CASTLQGATGELFF. Written as DNA, the CDR3 is TGTGCCAGCACCTTACAGGGGGCGACCGGGGAGCTGTTTTTT. The full variable domain, in which reference TRBV28 and TRBJ2-2 provide the parts outside the CDR3, is DVKVTQSSRYLVKRTGEKVFLECVQDMDHENMFWYRQDPGLGLRLIYFSYDVKMKEKGDIPEGYSVSREKKERFSLILESASTNQTSMYLCASTLQGATGELFFGEGSRLTVL.

The genes are TRBV7-9 and TRBJ1-5; D remains unclear. CDR3 length equals 15 residues. V was clipped by 3 bases and J by 7 bases, with 16 bases between them. Per germline, CDR1 SEHNR and CDR2 FQNEAQ (reference sequence). The CDR3 spells CASSLGQARGQPQHF. In DNA form, the CDR3 reads TGTGCCAGCAGCTTGGGCCAGGCGCGGGGACAGCCCCAGCATTTT.